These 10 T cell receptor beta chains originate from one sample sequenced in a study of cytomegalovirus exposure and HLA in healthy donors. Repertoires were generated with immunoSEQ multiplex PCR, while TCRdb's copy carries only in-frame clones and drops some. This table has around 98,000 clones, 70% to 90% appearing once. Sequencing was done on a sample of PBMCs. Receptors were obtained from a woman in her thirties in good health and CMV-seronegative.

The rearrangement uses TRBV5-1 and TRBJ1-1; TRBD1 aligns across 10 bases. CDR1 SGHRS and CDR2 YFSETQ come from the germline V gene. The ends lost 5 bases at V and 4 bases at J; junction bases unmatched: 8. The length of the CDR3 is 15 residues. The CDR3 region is CASSIGTGVGTEAFF. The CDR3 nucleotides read TGCGCCAGCAGTATTGGGACAGGGGTGGGCACTGAAGCTTTCTTT.

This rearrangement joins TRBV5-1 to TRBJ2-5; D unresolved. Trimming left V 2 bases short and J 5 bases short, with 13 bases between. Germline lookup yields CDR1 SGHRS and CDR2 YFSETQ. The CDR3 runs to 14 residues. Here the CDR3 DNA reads TGCGCCAGCAGCTTTTTTACAACGCCCGAGACCCAGTACTTC. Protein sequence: CASSFFTTPETQYF.

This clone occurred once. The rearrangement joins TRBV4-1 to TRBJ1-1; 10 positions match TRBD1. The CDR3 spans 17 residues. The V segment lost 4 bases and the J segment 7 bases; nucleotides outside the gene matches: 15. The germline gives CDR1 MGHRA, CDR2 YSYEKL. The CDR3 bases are TGCGCCAGCAGCCTCCTACCATCCGGGACAGGGGTGATTGAAGCTTTCTTT. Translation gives CASSLLPSGTGVIEAFF.

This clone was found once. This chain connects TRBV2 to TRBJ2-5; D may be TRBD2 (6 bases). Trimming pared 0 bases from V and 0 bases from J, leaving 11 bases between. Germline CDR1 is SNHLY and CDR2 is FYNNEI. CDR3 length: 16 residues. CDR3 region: CASSEALSGNQETQYF. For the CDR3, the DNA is TGTGCCAGCAGTGAAGCGCTTAGCGGAAACCAAGAGACCCAGTACTTC. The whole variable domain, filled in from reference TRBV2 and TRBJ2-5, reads EPEVTQTPSHQVTQMGQEVILRCVPISNHLYFYWYRQILGQKVEFLVSFYNNEISEKSEIFDDQFSVERPDGSNFTLKIRSTKLEDSAMYFCASSEALSGNQETQYFGPGTRLLVL.

This CDR3 reads CASSPWQGAYEQYF. In nucleotides, the CDR3 is TGTGCCAGCAGCCCGTGGCAGGGGGCCTACGAGCAGTACTTC. The chain employs TRBV7-9 and TRBJ2-7; 7 bases match TRBD1. The CDR3 consists of 14 residues. CDR1 and CDR2 from the germline V gene are SEHNR and FQNEAQ (reference sequence). V was clipped by 5 bases and J by 2 bases; unmatched bases: 6.

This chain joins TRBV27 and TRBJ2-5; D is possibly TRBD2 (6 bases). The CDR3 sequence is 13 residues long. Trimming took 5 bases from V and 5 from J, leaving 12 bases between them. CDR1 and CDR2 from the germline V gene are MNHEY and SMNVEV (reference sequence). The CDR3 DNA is TGTGCCAGCAGTACTAGCTCCTGGGAGACCCAGTACTTC. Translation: CASSTSSWETQYF.

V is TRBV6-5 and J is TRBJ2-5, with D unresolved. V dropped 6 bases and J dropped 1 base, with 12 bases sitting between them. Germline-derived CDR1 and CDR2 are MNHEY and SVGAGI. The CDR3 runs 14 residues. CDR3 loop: CASRSNWAQETQYF. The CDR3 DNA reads TGTGCCAGCAGGTCGAACTGGGCCCAAGAGACCCAGTACTTC.

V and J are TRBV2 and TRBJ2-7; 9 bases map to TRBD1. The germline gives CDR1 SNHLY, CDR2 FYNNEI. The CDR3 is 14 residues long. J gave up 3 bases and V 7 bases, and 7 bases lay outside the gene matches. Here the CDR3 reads CASNPPGQGYEQYF. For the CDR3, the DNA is TGTGCCAGCAACCCTCCGGGACAGGGCTACGAGCAGTACTTC.

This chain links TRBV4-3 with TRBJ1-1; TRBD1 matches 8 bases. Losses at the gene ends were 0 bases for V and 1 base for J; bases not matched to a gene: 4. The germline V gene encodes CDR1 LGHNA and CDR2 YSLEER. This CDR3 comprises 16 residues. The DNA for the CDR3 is TGCGCCAGCAGCCAAGACAGGGGGCTAGGGAACACTGAAGCTTTCTTT. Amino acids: CASSQDRGLGNTEAFF.

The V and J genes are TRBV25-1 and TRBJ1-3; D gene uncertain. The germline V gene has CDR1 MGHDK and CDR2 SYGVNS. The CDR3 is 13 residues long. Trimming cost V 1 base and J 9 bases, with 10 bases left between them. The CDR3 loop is CASSEWGESTIYF. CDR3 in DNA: TGTGCCAGCAGTGAATGGGGAGAGAGCACCATATATTTT.